The 20 T cell receptor beta chains in this list originate from one sample, sequenced in a study of cytomegalovirus exposure and HLA in healthy donors. The PCR ran on 60 Vbeta and 13 Jbeta primers. Profiling relied on immunoSEQ multiplex PCR, and the TCRdb table lists in-frame clones only, not all of them. This repertoire shows approximately 33,000 clones, approximately 55% found once; its top ten account for 6.2%. The source material was PBMCs. All receptors come from a woman between 40 and 55 years old in good health and CMV-seropositive.

CDR3 loop: CASSFTGVGEKLFF. The CDR3 region has the DNA TGCGCCAGCAGCTTTACAGGGGTTGGGGAAAAACTGTTTTTT. The chain carries TRBV5-1 and TRBJ1-4, with 7 nucleotides matching TRBD1. Germline values: CDR1 SGHRS, CDR2 YFSETQ. Trimming cost V 2 bases and J 8 bases; bases outside gene matches: 6. The CDR3 consists of 14 residues.

The chain uses TRBV5-1 and TRBJ1-1, with TRBD1 matching 9 bases. The V and J ends lost 0 bases and 5 bases, in that order; junction bases with no gene match: 11. This CDR3 contains 17 residues. Per germline, CDR1 SGHRS and CDR2 YFSETQ. The CDR3 DNA reads TGCGCCAGCAGCTTGGGTTTGGGGATGACAGGGGGAACTGAAGCTTTCTTT. Amino acids: CASSLGLGMTGGTEAFF.

The rearrangement links TRBV6-5 to TRBJ2-5; no clear D. The CDR3 has 12 residues. Germline assignment: CDR1 MNHEY and CDR2 SVGAGI. Between the trimmed V and J ends, which lost 4 bases and 5 bases, there was a span of 8 bases. The CDR3, as DNA: TGTGCCAGCAGTTTGCCGGTTGAGACCCAGTACTTC. This translates into CASSLPVETQYF.

This chain joins TRBV4-1 and TRBJ1-3; unclear D gene. CDR1 is MGHRA, CDR2 YSYEKL, per germline. The CDR3 spans 17 residues. V lost 0 bases and J 4 bases, leaving 16 bases between the germline ends. In DNA, the CDR3 is TGCGCCAGCAGCCAAGAATCCTTACAGTCGGGGGGAAACACCATATATTTT. Encoded protein: CASSQESLQSGGNTIYF.

This clone has more than one count but fewer than ten. The gene calls are TRBV2 and TRBJ2-1; D unclear. Trimming shortened V by 4 bases and J by 4 bases, and 8 bases separated the two germline ends. From germline, CDR1 is SNHLY and CDR2 FYNNEI. The CDR3 extends over 13 amino acids. The chain's CDR3 is CASSGAEYNEQFF. The DNA for the CDR3 is TGTGCCAGCAGTGGGGCAGAATACAATGAGCAGTTCTTC.

This clone has more than one count but fewer than ten. The chain uses TRBV30 and TRBJ1-1; the match to TRBD1 covers 9 bases. CDR1 and CDR2 (germline): GTSNPN, SVGIG (reference sequence). The CDR3 has 13 residues. V was clipped by 4 bases and J by 4 bases; unmatched bases: 4. The CDR3 here is CAWKMTGGTEAFF. DNA for the CDR3: TGTGCCTGGAAAATGACAGGGGGCACTGAAGCTTTCTTT.

The chain has TRBV7-9 and TRBJ2-3; 7 nucleotides match TRBD1. The CDR3 runs 15 residues. Germline V CDR1 and CDR2: SEHNR, FQNEAQ (reference sequence). J was trimmed by 6 bases and V by 1 base; bases with no gene match: 7. CDR3: CASSLGQGSGDTQYF. The CDR3 coding sequence is TGTGCCAGCAGCTTAGGACAGGGAAGTGGGGATACGCAGTATTTT.

This sequence joins TRBV12-5 and TRBJ2-2; D perhaps matches TRBD1 (5 bases). The CDR3 spans 14 residues. Germline-derived CDR1 and CDR2 are LGHNT and FRNRAP. Trimming removed 5 bases at V and 8 bases at J, with 15 bases between. The DNA of the CDR3 is TGTGCTAGTGGTGCGTCTCTAGGGGTGGGGGAGCTGTTTTTT. Protein product: CASGASLGVGELFF.

The genes are TRBV9 and TRBJ1-1, with D perhaps TRBD1 (6 bases). Trimming cost V 0 bases and J 7 bases, with 13 bases left between them. CDR1 and CDR2 from the germline V gene are SGDLS and YYNGEE. This CDR3 is built from 14 residues. CDR3: CASSVDLGADEAFF. The CDR3 DNA reads as TGTGCCAGCAGCGTAGACCTGGGGGCCGATGAAGCTTTCTTT.

The rearrangement uses TRBV4-3 and TRBJ1-6; TRBD1 aligns across 7 bases. This CDR3 has 17 residues. Trimming at V came to 0 bases and at J to 0 bases, leaving 2 bases not matched to a gene. Germline CDR1 reads LGHNA; CDR2 reads YSLEER. CDR3: CASSQETGVSYNSPLHF. The CDR3 nucleotides read TGCGCCAGCAGCCAAGAAACAGGGGTCTCCTATAATTCACCCCTCCACTTT.

Only a few counts were recorded for this clone. The chain recombines TRBV5-1 with TRBJ1-2; D uncertain. Germline V gene sequence: CDR1 SGHRS, CDR2 YFSETQ. CDR3 length equals 15 residues. Trimming removed 4 bases at V and 5 bases at J, with 18 bases between. The CDR3 protein is CASSPSQRALYGYTF. The CDR3 DNA follows: TGCGCCAGCAGCCCGAGCCAGAGGGCGTTATATGGCTACACCTTC. The whole variable domain, filled in from reference TRBV5-1 and TRBJ1-2, reads KAGVTQTPRYLIKTRGQQVTLSCSPISGHRSVSWYQQTPGQGLQFLFEYFSETQRNKGNFPGRFSGRQFSNSRSEMNVSTLELGDSALYLCASSPSQRALYGYTFGSGTRLTVV.

The chain recombines TRBV7-2 with TRBJ2-6, with unresolved D. CDR3 length equals 15 residues. The V gene lost 1 base and the J gene lost 0 bases, with 4 bases spanning the gap. CDR1 SGHTA and CDR2 FQGNSA come from the germline V gene. For the CDR3, the DNA is TGTGCCAGCAGCTTAGGCGGCTCTGGGGCCAACGTCCTGACTTTC. It translates to CASSLGGSGANVLTF.

The V gene is TRBV27, the J gene TRBJ1-2; 8 bases are a match to TRBD1. This CDR3 has 15 amino acids. After removal of 4 bases from V and 4 bases from J, the junction contained 8 bases not matched to a gene. The germline gives CDR1 MNHEY, CDR2 SMNVEV (reference sequence). CDR3 in amino acids: CASSSGSTGAYGYTF. CDR3 nucleotide sequence: TGTGCCAGCAGTTCCGGATCGACAGGGGCCTATGGCTACACCTTC.

The genes are TRBV5-4 and TRBJ1-2; D is perhaps TRBD1 (6 bases). CDR1 is SGHNT and CDR2 is YYREEE in the germline V gene (reference sequence). V was cut by 3 bases and J by 3 bases, with 12 bases left in between. The CDR3 is made up of 14 amino acids. This chain's CDR3 is CASSSQGLHYGYTF. DNA for the CDR3: TGTGCCAGCAGCTCTCAGGGGCTCCACTATGGCTACACCTTC.

This chain links TRBV10-3 with TRBJ2-2, with D possibly TRBD2 on 6 matching bases. The CDR3 sequence is 14 residues long. V shed 10 bases and J shed 2 bases, with 14 bases lying between them. CDR1 is ENHRY, CDR2 SYGVKD, per germline. The CDR3 DNA is TGTGCCAGCGCCGGGACTGAAAACACCGGGGAGCTGTTTTTT. It yields the protein CASAGTENTGELFF.

This clone was counted between two and nine times. V is TRBV28 and J is TRBJ2-1; D may be TRBD2 (7 bases). The germline V and J ends were trimmed by 11 bases and 1 base, with 12 bases remaining between them. Germline CDR1 is MDHEN and CDR2 is SYDVKM. The CDR3 contains 13 residues. Here the CDR3 reads CALGGASYNEQFF. In DNA form, the CDR3 reads TGTGCCTTGGGGGGGGCATCCTACAATGAGCAGTTCTTC.

As DNA, the CDR3 is TGTGCCATCAACCCCGCTAGCGGTGGCACAGATACGCAGTATTTT. Its protein product is CAINPASGGTDTQYF. This chain links TRBV10-3 with TRBJ2-3; TRBD2 matches 7 bases. V shed 7 bases, J shed 1 base, and the junction held 8 bases outside the gene matches. The CDR3 covers 15 residues. Germline CDR1 and CDR2: ENHRY and SYGVKD.

This chain connects TRBV18 to TRBJ1-6; 7 bases fit TRBD1. Germline loops: CDR1 KGHSH, CDR2 LQKENI. This CDR3 region has 14 residues. The junction had 2 bases not matched to a gene; V was cut back by 2 bases and J by 7 bases. CDR3 in DNA: TGTGCCAGCTCACCAGGACAGGACAATTCACCCCTCCACTTT. Translated: CASSPGQDNSPLHF.

V gene TRBV14 combines with J gene TRBJ2-3; 11 nucleotides align to TRBD1. Germline V CDR1 and CDR2: SGHDN, FVKESK. The CDR3 loop spans 15 amino acids. J was trimmed by 3 bases and V by 7 bases; bases with no gene match: 6. DNA for the CDR3: TGTGCCAGCAACCGCGGGACAGGGGGAACAGATACGCAGTATTTT. Its translation: CASNRGTGGTDTQYF.

This clone was detected only a few times. The CDR3 protein is CATSRPGTLSTKQYF. For the CDR3, the DNA is TGTGCCACCAGCAGACCCGGGACACTATCTACGAAGCAGTACTTC. This chain uses TRBV15 with TRBJ2-7; weak D call: TRBD1 (6 bases). The CDR3 is made up of 15 amino acids. V was clipped by 2 bases and J by 8 bases, with 19 bases between them. Per the germline V gene, CDR1 is LNHNV and CDR2 is YYDKDF (reference sequence).